The 26 T cell receptor beta chains given below trace back to one sample, sequenced in a study of T cells in Graves' hyperthyroidism and ophthalmopathy. Amplified TCR beta CDR3 regions derived from RNA transcripts. The study used the HTBI primer set for a first-round RT-PCR of the TCR CDR3. TCRdb re-analysed the multiplex PCR reads in MiXCR, keeping a single row per CDR3 protein. The sample carries roughly 740,000 distinct CDR3 sequences, about 15% recorded once. The sample was blood. These receptors came from a young man with Graves' hyperthyroidism.

This clonotype has only a few counts. This chain uses TRBV25-1 with TRBJ2-1, with 7 bases fitting TRBD2. V lost 4 bases, J lost 6 bases, and 3 bases stayed unmatched. This CDR3 comprises 13 residues. CDR1 is MGHDK, CDR2 SYGVNS, per germline. CDR3 sequence: CASSAGRSNEQFF. The CDR3, as DNA: TGTGCCAGCAGTGCCGGGAGGTCCAATGAGCAGTTCTTC.

The table lists this clonotype with a few counts. This chain links TRBV12-3 or TRBV12-4 with TRBJ1-5; weak D call: TRBD1 (6 bases). There are 13 residues in the CDR3. The V gene lost 8 bases and the J gene lost 5 bases, with 13 bases spanning the gap. The CDR3 region is CASGRDKYQPQHF. The CDR3, as DNA: TGTGCCAGCGGACGGGACAAGTATCAGCCCCAGCATTTT.

This clonotype has a count of ten or more. In DNA form, the CDR3 reads TGTGCCAGCAGTTATGAGGGCGGATATAATTCACCCCTCCACTTT. Protein: CASSYEGGYNSPLHF. V usage is TRBV28 and J usage is TRBJ1-6; no clear D gene. This CDR3 has 15 amino acids. V gave up 4 bases and J gave up 4 bases, with 11 bases separating them. CDR1 is MDHEN, CDR2 SYDVKM, per germline.

In its sample, this clonotype was seen many times. The CDR3, as DNA: TGTGCCAGCAGTTTTGCGGGAGGGCCCTTCTACGAGCAGTACTTC. It specifies CASSFAGGPFYEQYF. The chain is built from TRBV12-3 or TRBV12-4 and TRBJ2-7; 9 bases map to TRBD2. The CDR3 has 15 residues. V lost 3 bases, J lost 3 bases, and 6 bases stayed unmatched.

Only a few counts were recorded for this clonotype. This chain connects TRBV20-1 to TRBJ2-5, with D hard to call. Germline V gene lookup returns CDR1 DFQATT and CDR2 SNEGSKA (reference sequence). V was trimmed by 0 bases and J by 4 bases, leaving 6 bases between them. The CDR3 runs to 12 residues. The CDR3 sequence: CSARDSGETQYF. In DNA form, the CDR3 reads TGCAGTGCTAGAGATTCGGGAGAGACCCAGTACTTC.

This clonotype was observed a few times. The genes are TRBV20-1 and TRBJ2-2; possibly TRBD1 for D (6 bases). The CDR3 is made up of 15 amino acids. Germline V lookup: CDR1 DFQATT, CDR2 SNEGSKA (reference sequence). Trimming pared 5 bases from V and 0 bases from J, leaving 13 bases between. The CDR3 protein is CSASPGASNTGELFF. For the CDR3, the DNA is TGCAGTGCTTCCCCAGGGGCCTCGAACACCGGGGAGCTGTTTTTT.

This clonotype has more than one count but fewer than ten. Here the CDR3 DNA reads TGCGCCAGCAGGGGGACTAGCCACAATGAGCAGTTCTTC. Protein sequence: CASRGTSHNEQFF. The V gene is TRBV4-3, the J gene TRBJ2-1, with 9 nucleotides matching TRBD2. This CDR3 region has 13 residues. The germline gives CDR1 LGHNA, CDR2 YSLEER. With V trimmed by 6 bases and J by 5 bases, 2 bases remained unmatched.

In its sample, this clonotype was seen a few times. This chain joins TRBV28 and TRBJ2-7; D is perhaps TRBD1 (5 bases). The V end lost 4 bases, the J end lost 6 bases, and 19 bases lay between the germline ends. The CDR3 consists of 15 residues. The germline CDR1 and CDR2 sequences are MDHEN and SYDVKM. This CDR3 is CASSSTGLGWGEQYF. The CDR3 DNA is TGTGCCAGCAGTTCCACAGGTTTGGGTTGGGGCGAGCAGTACTTC.

This sequence joins TRBV6-1 and TRBJ2-5, with D maybe TRBD2 (5 bases). The CDR3 loop spans 14 amino acids. Germline assignment: CDR1 MNHNS and CDR2 SASEGT. The germline V and J ends were trimmed by 6 bases and 5 bases, with 16 bases remaining between them. This chain's CDR3 is CASRKAASGETQYF. As DNA, the CDR3 is TGTGCCAGCAGAAAAGCGGCTAGTGGGGAGACCCAGTACTTC.

CDR3 region: CASSLQSGTNTGELFF. DNA for the CDR3: TGTGCCAGCAGCCTACAATCGGGCACGAACACCGGGGAGCTGTTTTTT. V gene TRBV7-3 combines with J gene TRBJ2-2; D not resolved. The CDR3 has 16 amino acids. The V end was cut by 5 bases, the J end by 0 bases, with 13 bases between. In germline, CDR1 is SGHTA, CDR2 FQGTGA.

The chain carries TRBV15 and TRBJ2-2; 9 bases map to TRBD2. The CDR3 has 15 residues. Germline loops: CDR1 LNHNV, CDR2 YYDKDF (reference sequence). V gave up 5 bases and J gave up 7 bases; unmatched junction bases: 8. CDR3: CATSSLSGRGGELFF. DNA of the CDR3: TGTGCCACCAGCTCTCTTAGCGGGAGAGGCGGGGAGCTGTTTTTT. Together with reference TRBV15 and TRBJ2-2, the CDR3 gives the full variable domain: DAMVIQNPRYQVTQFGKPVTLSCSQTLNHNVMYWYQQKSSQAPKLLFHYYDKDFNNEADTPDNFQSRRPNTSFCFLDIRSPGLGDTAMYLCATSSLSGRGGELFFGEGSRLTVL.

This clonotype showed up just a few times. The junction departs from the called germline gene at one end, perhaps through a read error. The rearrangement joins TRBV7-9 to TRBJ2-6; possibly TRBD1 or TRBD2 for D (5 bases each). The germline gives CDR1 SEHNR, CDR2 FQNEAQ (reference sequence). The CDR3 runs 15 residues. The CDR3 is CASSLVQRGANALTF. In nucleotides, the CDR3 is TGTGCCAGCAGCTTAGTTCAGAGAGGGGCCAACGCCCTGACTTTC. The entire variable domain, with the rest obtained from reference TRBV7-9 and TRBJ2-6, is as follows: DTGVSQNPRHKITKRGQNVTFRCDPISEHNRLYWYRQTLGQGPEFLTYFQNEAQLEKSRLLSDRFSAERPKGSFSTLEIQRTEQGDSAMYLCASSLVQRGANALTFGAGSRLTVL.

This clonotype was seen repeatedly, ten times or more. The chain combines TRBV20-1 with TRBJ1-5, with a tentative D call TRBD1 (6 bases). CDR1 and CDR2 (germline): DFQATT, SNEGSKA (reference sequence). CDR3 length: 15 residues. Trimming removed 6 bases from V and 7 bases from J, with 22 bases in between. CDR3 sequence (DNA): TGCAGTGCAATCCTCCGGACAGCCCCACTACAGCCCCAGCATTTT. Amino acids: CSAILRTAPLQPQHF.

This rearrangement joins TRBV11-3 to TRBJ2-1; 7 nucleotides agree with TRBD2. The germline V gene has CDR1 SGHNT and CDR2 YENEEA. The V gene end was trimmed by 5 bases and the J gene end by 15 bases; junction bases not matched to a gene: 10. This CDR3 has 12 residues. In DNA form, the CDR3 reads TGTGCCAGCAGCCCGGGCCGGGACTACTTGTTCTTC. This codes for CASSPGRDYLFF.

This rearrangement joins TRBV27 to TRBJ2-7; tentative D call: TRBD1 (5 bases). Trimming cost V 6 bases and J 0 bases, with 12 bases left between them. This CDR3 contains 14 residues. Germline loops: CDR1 MNHEY, CDR2 SMNVEV (reference sequence). This chain's CDR3 is CASSWGGVSYEQYF. The CDR3 bases are TGTGCCAGCAGCTGGGGCGGCGTCTCCTACGAGCAGTACTTC.

This clonotype was counted ten times or more. The V gene is TRBV12-5, the J gene TRBJ2-7; D gene ambiguous. This CDR3 has 13 amino acids. Germline V CDR1 and CDR2: LGHNT, FRNRAP. The V gene lost 2 bases and the J gene lost 5 bases, with 10 bases spanning the gap. The CDR3, as DNA: TGTGCTAGTGGTTTGAACCTGGGCAACGAGCAGTACTTC. The encoded protein is CASGLNLGNEQYF.

This clonotype was seen ten or more times. J is TRBJ2-7 and V is TRBV28, with 8 bases that match TRBD2. Trimming removed 8 bases from V and 2 bases from J; junction bases left unmatched: 8. Germline CDR1 reads MDHEN; CDR2 reads SYDVKM. The CDR3 totals 14 residues. The CDR3 nucleotides are TGTGCCAGCGGCCCGACTAGCGTGACCTACGAGCAGTACTTC. Its translation: CASGPTSVTYEQYF.

This clonotype was seen repeatedly, ten times or more. The DNA for the CDR3 is TGTGCCAGCAGTTTGTTCCCGAACACTGAAGCTTTCTTT. This codes for CASSLFPNTEAFF. V is TRBV27 and J is TRBJ1-1; D ambiguous. This CDR3 has 13 amino acids. Trimming left V 3 bases short and J 1 base short, with 6 bases between. Germline CDR1 and CDR2: MNHEY and SMNVEV (reference sequence).

This clonotype occurred many times. This sequence joins TRBV7-2 and TRBJ2-3; unclear D gene. Trimming took off 5 bases at V and 0 bases at J, with 9 bases between the two ends. Germline V gene data show CDR1 as SGHTA and CDR2 as FQGNSA. This CDR3 region has 14 residues. CDR3 coding DNA: TGTGCCAGCAGCCGCATCACTAGCACAGATACGCAGTATTTT. It codes for CASSRITSTDTQYF.

Concerning this clonotype: Germline is not matched at one junction end, which may reflect a read error. The genes are TRBV24-1 and TRBJ2-3, with D maybe TRBD1 (6 bases). Germline assignment: CDR1 KGHDR and CDR2 SFDVKD. The CDR3 contains 16 residues. The CDR3 protein is CATSEADRPARDTQYF. The CDR3 DNA is TGTGCCACCAGTGAAGCCGACAGGCCTGCACGGGATACACAGTATTTT.

This clonotype appeared a single time. The chain employs TRBV2 and TRBJ2-4, with 7 bases matching TRBD1. Losses at the gene ends were 6 bases for V and 0 bases for J; bases not matched to a gene: 8. The CDR3 spans 16 residues. The germline V gene encodes CDR1 SNHLY and CDR2 FYNNEI. The CDR3 DNA sequence: TGTGCCAGCAGGGCCTTCCAGGGGGTAGCCAAAAACATTCAGTACTTC. Protein product: CASRAFQGVAKNIQYF.

This clonotype has more than one count but fewer than ten. This chain connects TRBV6-1 to TRBJ1-1, with 8 bases lining up with TRBD1. CDR3 length: 15 residues. The germline CDR1 and CDR2 sequences are MNHNS and SASEGT. With V trimmed by 6 bases and J by 4 bases, 10 bases remained unmatched. The CDR3 DNA sequence: TGTGCCAGCAGCCCATCCTTTACAGGGGGCACTGAAGCTTTCTTT. Protein: CASSPSFTGGTEAFF.

This clonotype was observed a few times. The chain carries TRBV27 and TRBJ2-7; D possibly corresponds to TRBD2 (6 bases). Deletions cut 3 bases from V and 3 bases from J, with 12 bases between. The CDR3 has 14 amino acids. From germline, CDR1 is MNHEY and CDR2 SMNVEV (reference sequence). The CDR3 nucleotides read TGTGCCAGCAGTTTCGGGAGAAGGGGCTACGAGCAGTACTTC. Its protein is CASSFGRRGYEQYF.

This clonotype was seen a handful of times. The V and J genes are TRBV6-5 and TRBJ1-1, with D hard to call. The V end was cut by 0 bases, the J end by 5 bases, with 4 bases between. The CDR3 is 12 amino acids. CDR1 MNHEY and CDR2 SVGAGI come from the germline V gene. CDR3 loop: CASSYSETEAFF. CDR3 in DNA: TGTGCCAGCAGTTACTCAGAAACTGAAGCTTTCTTT.

The J gene is TRBJ2-5, the V gene TRBV25-1; possible D gene TRBD1, 7 bases. The CDR3 has 14 residues. Per germline, CDR1 MGHDK and CDR2 SYGVNS. V lost 4 bases, J lost 7 bases, and 16 bases lay in between. The DNA of the CDR3 is TGTGCCAGCAGTGGATCGAGACAGGGAGGGACCCAGTACTTC. Translation: CASSGSRQGGTQYF. Filled out from reference TRBV25-1 and TRBJ2-5, the complete variable domain reads EADIYQTPRYLVIGTGKKITLECSQTMGHDKMYWYQQDPGMELHLIHYSYGVNSTEKGDLSSESTVSRIRTEHFPLTLESARPSHTSQYLCASSGSRQGGTQYFGPGTRLLVL.

The table lists this clonotype with many counts. The chain is built from TRBV24-1 and TRBJ1-2; no clear D. The V gene lost 5 bases and the J gene lost 4 bases, with 4 bases spanning the gap. The germline V gene encodes CDR1 KGHDR and CDR2 SFDVKD. CDR3 length equals 11 residues. The CDR3 DNA reads TGTGCCACCAGTGGTGGCTATGGCTACACCTTC. Residues: CATSGGYGYTF.